This TCR beta chain was identified during a study of OX40 agonist ivuxolimab in advanced cancers. Study at large: Patients with hepatocellular carcinoma, melanoma, renal cell or head and neck cancer made up the dose-escalation patients.

The assay was immunoSEQ multiplex PCR, and TCRdb's table has in-frame clones only and misses some. Of approximately 77,000 clones listed, about 80% were seen once; the top ten hold roughly 0.53%. Germline V gene lookup returns CDR1 MNHEY and CDR2 SMNVEV (reference sequence). Trimming at V came to 0 bases and at J to 7 bases, leaving 3 bases not matched to a gene. This CDR3 is built from 14 residues. On this clone: Its antigen is undetermined.

Sampled blood was obtained at baseline, cycle 4 day 1, and cycle 7 day 1. Study conclusions and caveats: At doses 0.1 to 3.0 mg/kg, CD4+ and CD8+ clones expanded. Some of the lowest clonal expansion was seen in partial responders at 0.1-3.0 mg/kg.

The chain recombines TRBV27 with TRBJ2-1; 7 bases match TRBD1. The origin of this receptor is an adult with an advanced solid tumor such as melanoma, head and neck, liver or kidney cancer. Sequencing was performed on CD4+ or CD8+ T cells sorted from blood, taken in a trial of the OX40 agonist ivuxolimab. CDR3 nucleotide sequence: TGTGCCAGCAGTTTATCAGGGGGCTGGAATGAGCAGTTCTTC. It is translated as CASSLSGGWNEQFF.